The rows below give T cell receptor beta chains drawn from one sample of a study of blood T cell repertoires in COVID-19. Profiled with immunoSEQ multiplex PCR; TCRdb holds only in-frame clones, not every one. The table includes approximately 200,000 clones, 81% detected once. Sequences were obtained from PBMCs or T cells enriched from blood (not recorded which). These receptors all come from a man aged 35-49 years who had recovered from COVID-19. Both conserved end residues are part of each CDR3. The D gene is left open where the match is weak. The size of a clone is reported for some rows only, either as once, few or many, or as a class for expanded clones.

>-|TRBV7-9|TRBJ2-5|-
CASSRVGGTQETQYF
TGTGCCAGCAGCCGGGTAGGCGGGACTCAAGAGACCCAGTACTTC
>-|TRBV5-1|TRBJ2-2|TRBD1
CASSLVGTANTGELFF
TGCGCCAGCAGCTTGGTGGGGACAGCTAACACCGGGGAGCTGTTTTTT
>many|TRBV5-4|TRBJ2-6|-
CASSLAGTSGTGANVLTF
TGTGCCAGCAGCTTGGCCGGGACTTCAGGGACTGGGGCCAACGTCCTGACTTTC
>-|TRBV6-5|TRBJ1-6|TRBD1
CASLVDRGLNSPLHF
TGTGCCAGCCTAGTGGACAGGGGGCTTAATTCACCCCTCCACTTT
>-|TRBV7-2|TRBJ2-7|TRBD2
CASSLYGGGYEQYF
TGTGCCAGCAGCTTATACGGGGGGGGCTACGAGCAGTACTTC
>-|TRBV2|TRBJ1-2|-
CASSEALGGNYGYTF
TGTGCCAGCAGTGAAGCCCTAGGGGGAAACTATGGCTACACCTTC
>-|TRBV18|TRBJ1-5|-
CASSPRTASNQPQHF
TGTGCCAGCTCACCACGAACAGCTAGCAATCAGCCCCAGCATTTT
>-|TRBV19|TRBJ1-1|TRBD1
CASSMGTGGAEAFF
TGTGCCAGTAGTATGGGAACAGGGGGTGCTGAAGCTTTCTTT
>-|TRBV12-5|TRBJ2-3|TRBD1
CASAGVNRGATDTQYF
TGTGCTAGTGCTGGGGTAAACAGGGGCGCGACAGATACGCAGTATTTT
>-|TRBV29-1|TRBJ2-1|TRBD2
CSVSSGGAYNEQFF
TGCAGCGTTTCTAGCGGGGGGGCCTACAATGAGCAGTTCTTC
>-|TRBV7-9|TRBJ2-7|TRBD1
CASSQGAYDEQYF
TGTGCCAGCAGCCAGGGGGCTTACGACGAGCAGTACTTC
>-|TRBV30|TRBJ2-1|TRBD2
CAWSGAGGPSEQFF
TGTGCCTGGAGTGGAGCGGGAGGGCCGAGTGAGCAGTTCTTC
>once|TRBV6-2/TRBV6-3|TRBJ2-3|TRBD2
CASSQTGTSGAPDTQYF
TGTGCCAGCAGCCAAACGGGGACTAGCGGGGCTCCAGATACGCAGTATTTT
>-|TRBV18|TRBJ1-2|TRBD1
CASSQGQGGSYGYTF
TGTGCCAGCTCACAGGGACAGGGAGGCAGCTATGGCTACACCTTC
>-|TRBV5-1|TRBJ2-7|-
CASSSQGPPYEQYF
TGCGCCAGCAGCTCACAGGGCCCCCCCTACGAGCAGTACTTC
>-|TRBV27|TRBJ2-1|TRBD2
CASSLDGTRIYNEQFF
TGTGCCAGCAGTTTGGACGGGACTAGAATTTACAATGAGCAGTTCTTC
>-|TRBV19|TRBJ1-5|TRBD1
CASKRGQDDQPQHF
TGTGCCAGTAAGAGGGGACAGGACGATCAGCCCCAGCATTTT
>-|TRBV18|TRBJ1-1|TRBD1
CASSQGQGNTEAFF
TGTGCCAGCTCGCAGGGACAGGGTAACACTGAAGCTTTCTTT
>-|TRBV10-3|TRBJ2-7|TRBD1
CAISASTGPYEQYF
TGTGCCATCAGTGCCTCGACAGGGCCCTACGAGCAGTACTTC
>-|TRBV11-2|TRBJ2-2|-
CASSLEGALFF
TGTGCCAGCAGCTTAGAAGGAGCGCTGTTTTTT
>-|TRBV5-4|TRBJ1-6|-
CASSLGGNSPLHF
TGTGCCAGCAGCTTAGGGGGTAATTCACCCCTCCACTTT
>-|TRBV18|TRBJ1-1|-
CASSLQENTEAFF
TGTGCCAGCTCACTACAGGAGAACACTGAAGCTTTCTTT
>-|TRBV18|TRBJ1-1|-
CASSPGSIRGEAFF
TGTGCCAGCTCACCAGGCTCAATCCGGGGTGAAGCTTTCTTT
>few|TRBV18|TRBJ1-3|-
CASSPPEVSGNTIYF
TGTGCCAGCTCACCACCGGAGGTCTCTGGAAACACCATATATTTT
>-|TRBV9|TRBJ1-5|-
CASSVGGYSNQPQHF
TGTGCCAGCAGCGTAGGAGGGTACAGCAATCAGCCCCAGCATTTT
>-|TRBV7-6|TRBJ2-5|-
CASSLAESGWAQETQYF
TGTGCCAGCAGCTTAGCGGAAAGCGGGTGGGCCCAAGAGACCCAGTACTTC
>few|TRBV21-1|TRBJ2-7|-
CASSTGIDRGLAGGYEQYF
TGTGCCAGCAGCACGGGGATTGACAGGGGGCTAGCGGGAGGCTACGAGCAGTACTTC
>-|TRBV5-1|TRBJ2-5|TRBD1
CASSLQGAKQETQYF
TGCGCCAGCAGCTTGCAGGGGGCGAAGCAAGAGACCCAGTACTTC
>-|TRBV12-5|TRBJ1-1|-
CASGLVAGHTEAFF
TGTGCTAGTGGTTTGGTAGCAGGCCACACTGAAGCTTTCTTT
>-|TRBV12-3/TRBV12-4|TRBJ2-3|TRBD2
CASSPSGRDTQYF
TGTGCCAGCAGCCCTAGCGGGAGGGATACGCAGTATTTT
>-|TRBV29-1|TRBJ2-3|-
CSALVGGSTDTQYF
TGCAGCGCCCTCGTGGGGGGAAGCACAGATACGCAGTATTTT
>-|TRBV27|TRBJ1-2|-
CASSFGHGPGYTF
TGTGCCAGCAGCTTCGGACACGGGCCAGGCTACACCTTC
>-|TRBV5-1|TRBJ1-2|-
CASSLADRKSNGYTF
TGCGCCAGCAGCTTGGCCGACAGGAAAAGTAATGGCTACACCTTC
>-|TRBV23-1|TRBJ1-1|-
CASSHGLQATNTEAFF
TGCGCCAGCAGTCACGGACTACAGGCGACGAACACTGAAGCTTTCTTT
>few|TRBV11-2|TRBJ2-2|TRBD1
CASSLYRQGKDTGELFF
TGTGCCAGCAGCTTGTATCGACAGGGGAAGGACACCGGGGAGCTGTTTTTT
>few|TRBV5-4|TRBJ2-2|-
CASSFGGGNTGELFF
TGTGCCAGCAGCTTTGGTGGCGGGAACACCGGGGAGCTGTTTTTT
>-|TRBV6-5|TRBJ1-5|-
CASRQGYSNQPQHF
TGTGCCAGCAGGCAGGGTTATAGCAATCAGCCCCAGCATTTT
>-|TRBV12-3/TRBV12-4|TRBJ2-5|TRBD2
CASRTSGSQAQYF
TGTGCCAGCCGGACTAGCGGGAGTCAAGCCCAGTACTTC
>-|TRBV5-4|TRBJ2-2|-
CASSTPRGSTGELFF
TGTGCCAGCAGCACACCCCGGGGTTCTACCGGGGAGCTGTTTTTT
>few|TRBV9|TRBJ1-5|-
CASSAPSKPGDF
TGTGCCAGCAGCGCCCCTTCTAAGCCCGGGGATTTT
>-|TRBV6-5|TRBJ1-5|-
CASSPTLGVQPQHF
TGTGCCAGCAGTCCAACCCTAGGGGTCCAGCCCCAGCATTTT
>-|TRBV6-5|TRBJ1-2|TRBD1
CASSLGQGFGYTF
TGTGCCAGCAGCCTGGGACAGGGTTTTGGCTACACCTTC
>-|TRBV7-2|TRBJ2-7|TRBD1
CASSPGVWRTGSYEQYF
TGTGCCAGCAGCCCAGGGGTTTGGAGGACAGGATCCTACGAGCAGTACTTC
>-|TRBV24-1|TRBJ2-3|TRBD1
CATRGPGKGTAGTDTQYF
TGTGCCACCAGAGGGCCGGGGAAAGGGACAGCGGGCACAGATACGCAGTATTTT
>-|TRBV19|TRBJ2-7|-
CASSNTLAVSYEQYF
TGTGCCAGTAGTAACACTTTAGCGGTCTCCTACGAGCAGTACTTC
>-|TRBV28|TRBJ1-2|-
CASVSGVFYGYTF
TGTGCCAGCGTTTCCGGGGTATTCTATGGCTACACCTTC
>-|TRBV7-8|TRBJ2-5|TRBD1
CASSHTPGRGPETQYF
TGTGCCAGCAGCCACACGCCGGGCAGGGGGCCGGAGACCCAGTACTTC
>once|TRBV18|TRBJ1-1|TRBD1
CASSRDRMNTEAFF
TGTGCCAGCTCCCGGGACAGAATGAACACTGAAGCTTTCTTT
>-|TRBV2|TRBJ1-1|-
CASSEELVGGQRAFF
TGTGCCAGCAGTGAAGAGTTGGTCGGGGGGCAGAGGGCTTTCTTT
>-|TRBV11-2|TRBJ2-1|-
CASSPGTSSYNEQFF
TGTGCCAGCAGCCCAGGGACATCTTCCTACAATGAGCAGTTCTTC
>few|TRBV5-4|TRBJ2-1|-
CASSSTELTYNEQFF
TGTGCCAGCAGCTCAACCGAGCTAACTTACAATGAGCAGTTCTTC